The clone carrying this T cell receptor beta chain was found a few times. Antigen unknown. The cDNA had a unique molecular identifier and a template-switch universal primer site. Via MiXCR, TCRdb re-called the 5' RACE reads, giving one row per CDR3 protein. This table has a few hundred thousand distinct CDR3 sequences, approximately 8.5% appearing once. The sample comes from a study of identical twins. Study conclusions and caveats: Insertion counts were lower in abundant cord blood beta clonotypes, a trend that memory repertoires did not show. These conclusions were based on statistical analysis (cross-sectional, not following the same donors).

Separately, the same data were catalogued under a study of yellow fever vaccine responses in identical twins.

The material sequenced was memory (CD45RO+) T cells sorted from blood. This TCR came from a woman between 18 and 29 years old in good health.

This CDR3 reads CASMATQETQYF. CDR3 sequence (DNA): TGTGCCAGCATGGCGACTCAAGAGACCCAGTACTTC. This sequence joins TRBV11-2 and TRBJ2-5, with D uncertain. Germline-derived CDR1 and CDR2 are SGHAT and FQNNGV. CDR3 size: 12 residues. V shed 7 bases and J shed 2 bases, with 8 bases lying between them.